A single sample gave rise to the 16 T cell receptor beta chains below, sequenced in a study of blood T cell repertoires in COVID-19. Data came from immunoSEQ multiplex PCR; TCRdb stores just in-frame clones and leaves some out. Here the sample spans 200,000 or so clones, approximately 85% being singletons. The sample taken for sequencing was peripheral blood. The receptor set was obtained from a human donor with active or convalescent COVID-19. The donor label of this sample is uncertain.

J is TRBJ2-3 and V is TRBV4-3; no firm D call. There are 15 residues in the CDR3. Per germline, CDR1 LGHNA and CDR2 YSLEER. Trimming took off 1 base at V and 1 base at J, with 9 bases between the two ends. This CDR3 is CASSQGALRTDTQYF. The CDR3 bases are TGCGCCAGCAGCCAAGGTGCACTCCGCACAGATACGCAGTATTTT.

The rearrangement links TRBV5-5 to TRBJ2-7, with 9 bases lining up with TRBD1. The CDR3 contains 17 residues. CDR1 and CDR2 from the germline V gene are SGHKS and YYEKEE (reference sequence). The V and J ends lost 0 bases and 0 bases, in that order; junction bases with no gene match: 7. Here the CDR3 DNA reads TGTGCCAGCAGCTTGGTAGGGACAGGGAAGGGCTCCTACGAGCAGTACTTC. It encodes CASSLVGTGKGSYEQYF.

The J gene is TRBJ2-5, the V gene TRBV18, with 12 bases fitting TRBD2. J was trimmed by 4 bases and V by 4 bases; bases with no gene match: 4. This CDR3 comprises 15 residues. CDR1 KGHSH and CDR2 LQKENI come from the germline V gene. CDR3 region: CASSQLAGGLETQYF. CDR3 nucleotide sequence: TGTGCCAGCTCACAACTAGCGGGAGGTCTAGAGACCCAGTACTTC.

This clone was counted ten times or more. The CDR3 spells CASSPGLWGEQYF. The CDR3 DNA reads as TGTGCCAGCAGCCCAGGGTTATGGGGCGAGCAGTACTTC. The chain couples TRBV7-9 to TRBJ2-7; TRBD1 might be the D (5 bases). V lost 5 bases and J 6 bases, leaving 14 bases between the germline ends. This CDR3 is 13 amino acids long. The germline V gene encodes CDR1 SEHNR and CDR2 FQNEAQ (reference sequence).

The chain has TRBV5-6 and TRBJ1-1, with a tentative D call TRBD1 (5 bases). This CDR3 region has 15 residues. The germline gives CDR1 SGHDT, CDR2 YYEEEE. V lost 4 bases to trimming and J lost 3 bases, with 16 bases between them. In DNA form, the CDR3 reads TGTGCCAGCAGCCTACCTCGGGGACTGGACACTGAAGCTTTCTTT. Its protein product is CASSLPRGLDTEAFF.

This clone was counted between two and nine times. V usage is TRBV18 and J usage is TRBJ2-2, with D perhaps TRBD2 (6 bases). Trimming cost V 4 bases and J 6 bases, with 9 bases left between them. This CDR3 is 13 amino acids long. Germline lookup yields CDR1 KGHSH and CDR2 LQKENI. The CDR3: CASSLRDAGELFF. CDR3 nucleotides: TGTGCCAGCTCACTGCGGGACGCCGGGGAGCTGTTTTTT. Full variable domain (missing parts from reference TRBV18 and TRBJ2-2): NAGVMQNPRHLVRRRGQEARLRCSPMKGHSHVYWYRQLPEEGLKFMVYLQKENIIDESGMPKERFSAEFPKEGPSILRIQQVVRGDSAAYFCASSLRDAGELFFGEGSRLTVL.

This sequence joins TRBV27 and TRBJ1-6, with 8 positions matching TRBD1. The CDR3 is made up of 14 amino acids. Germline CDR1 reads MNHEY; CDR2 reads SMNVEV (reference sequence). V gave up 5 bases and J gave up 10 bases; unmatched junction bases: 7. As DNA, the CDR3 is TGTGCCAGCAGTCGAGGACAGGGTGGGTCACCCCTCCACTTT. Amino acids: CASSRGQGGSPLHF.

J is TRBJ2-5 and V is TRBV29-1; 8 nucleotides align to TRBD1. This CDR3 spans 12 amino acids. Trimming at V came to 2 bases and at J to 5 bases, leaving 1 base not matched to a gene. Germline CDR1 is SQVTM and CDR2 is ANQGSEA. The CDR3 reads CSVERTGETQYF. The DNA for the CDR3 is TGCAGCGTTGAAAGGACAGGGGAGACCCAGTACTTC. Filled out from reference TRBV29-1 and TRBJ2-5, the complete variable domain reads SAVISQKPSRDICQRGTSLTIQCQVDSQVTMMFWYRQQPGQSLTLIATANQGSEATYESGFVIDKFPISRPNLTFSTLTVSNMSPEDSSIYLCSVERTGETQYFGPGTRLLVL.

V and J are TRBV13 and TRBJ1-2, with unresolved D. Germline loops: CDR1 PRHDT, CDR2 FYEKMQ (reference sequence). The CDR3 runs 12 residues. Trimming cost V 5 bases and J 2 bases, with 6 bases left between them. CDR3 sequence: CASSSRNYGYTF. CDR3 nucleotides: TGTGCCAGCAGCAGCCGAAACTATGGCTACACCTTC.

The chain is built from TRBV5-4 and TRBJ1-6; perhaps TRBD1 as D (6 bases). The CDR3 spans 15 residues. V shed 4 bases and J shed 9 bases, with 17 bases lying between them. Germline V gene data show CDR1 as SGHNT and CDR2 as YYREEE (reference sequence). The CDR3 bases are TGTGCCAGCAGCGAAGAGACAGGATTCGGTTCACCCCTCCACTTT. Its protein is CASSEETGFGSPLHF.

The genes are TRBV6-2 or TRBV6-3 and TRBJ1-5; TRBD1 is a possible D gene (5 bases). The CDR3 contains 14 residues. Germline values: CDR1 MNHEY, CDR2 SVGEGT. V was trimmed by 2 bases and J by 5 bases, leaving 10 bases between them. The CDR3 DNA is TGTGCCAGCAGTTACCCCCAGGGCTATCAGCCCCAGCATTTT. Translation: CASSYPQGYQPQHF.

The chain is built from TRBV4-2 and TRBJ2-1, with TRBD1 matching 8 bases. The trim removed 3 bases at V and 6 bases at J, leaving 10 bases unmatched. This CDR3 has 16 residues. Germline CDR1 LGHNA, CDR2 YNFKEQ. CDR3 DNA: TGTGCCAGCAGCCATCACAGGGGGAGCCCTGTCAATGAGCAGTTCTTC. Translated: CASSHHRGSPVNEQFF.

The chain employs TRBV30 and TRBJ1-6; TRBD1 agrees at 7 bases. The CDR3 spans 13 residues. CDR1 and CDR2 (germline): GTSNPN, SVGIG (reference sequence). Trimming removed 8 bases from V and 9 bases from J; junction bases left unmatched: 10. The CDR3 DNA reads TGTGCCGTAACAGGGGTTGAGGGTTCACCCCTCCACTTT. Amino acids: CAVTGVEGSPLHF.

This chain uses TRBV19 with TRBJ1-1; D perhaps matches TRBD1 (6 bases). Trimming pared 4 bases from V and 3 bases from J, leaving 12 bases between. This CDR3 has 14 residues. Germline V gene data show CDR1 as LNHDA and CDR2 as SQIVND (reference sequence). The CDR3 nucleotides are TGTGCCAGTAGTAAAACAGGGATTTACACTGAAGCTTTCTTT. It specifies CASSKTGIYTEAFF.

This chain links TRBV7-9 with TRBJ2-7; 10 bases agree with TRBD2. The CDR3 runs 13 residues. Germline CDR1 is SEHNR and CDR2 is FQNEAQ (reference sequence). V lost 11 bases, J lost 4 bases, and 8 bases stayed unmatched. DNA of the CDR3: TGTGCCGACGGGGCTAGCGGGAGTTACGAGCAGTACTTC. Translating it yields CADGASGSYEQYF.

This chain links TRBV27 with TRBJ1-1, with D possibly matching TRBD1 (6 bases). V lost 6 bases, J lost 3 bases, and 14 bases lay in between. The CDR3 contains 14 residues. CDR1 is MNHEY, CDR2 SMNVEV, per germline (reference sequence). The CDR3 coding sequence is TGTGCCAGCAGCAAGAACAGGGCTCACACTGAAGCTTTCTTT. Translated, it gives CASSKNRAHTEAFF.